This T cell receptor beta chain is drawn from a study of T cell responses to AZD1222 COVID-19 vaccine. Study-level points and caveats: Within unmutated variant regions lay the reported targets of nearly half of spike-specific TCRs.

The CDR3 sequence is 15 residues long. V was trimmed by 2 bases and J by 3 bases, leaving 14 bases between them. Germline values: CDR1 SGHNT, CDR2 YYREEE (reference sequence). As to this clone: No antigen is known for it.

Data came from immunoSEQ multiplex PCR; TCRdb stores just in-frame clones and leaves some out. The table lists roughly 80,000 clones, roughly 86% of them singletons, with 5% in the top ten. Sequencing was performed on peripheral blood, taken on day 0 of MenACWY control vaccination. The chain uses TRBV5-4 and TRBJ1-2; D is ambiguous. This clonotype was obtained from an adult in good health. CDR3 bases: TGTGCCAGCAGCTTTAATATAGGGCAGGACTATGGCTACACCTTC. This encodes CASSFNIGQDYGYTF.